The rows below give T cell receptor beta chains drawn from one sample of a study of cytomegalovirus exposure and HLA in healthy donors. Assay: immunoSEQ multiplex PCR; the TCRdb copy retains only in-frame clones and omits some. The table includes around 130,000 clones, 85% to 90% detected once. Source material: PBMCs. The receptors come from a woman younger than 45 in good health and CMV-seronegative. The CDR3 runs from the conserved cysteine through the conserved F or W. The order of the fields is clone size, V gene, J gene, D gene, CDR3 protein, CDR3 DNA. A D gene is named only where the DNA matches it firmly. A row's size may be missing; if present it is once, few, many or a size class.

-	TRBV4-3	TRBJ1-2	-	CASSQAVAGGRGYTF	TGCGCCAGCAGCCAAGCGGTGGCGGGGGGACGTGGCTACACCTTC
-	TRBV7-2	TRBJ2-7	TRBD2	CASSLEASGGVPYEQYF	TGTGCCAGCAGCTTAGAGGCTAGCGGGGGGGTACCCTACGAGCAGTACTTC
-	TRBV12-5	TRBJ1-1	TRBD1	CASGLTSGGGTEAFF	TGTGCTAGTGGTTTGACGTCAGGGGGCGGCACTGAAGCTTTCTTT
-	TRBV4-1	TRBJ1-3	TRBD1	CASSQGRDSSGNTIYF	TGCGCCAGCAGCCAGGGGCGGGACAGCTCTGGAAACACCATATATTTT
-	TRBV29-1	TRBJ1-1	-	CSVVSVTEAFF	TGCAGCGTCGTGAGCGTCACTGAAGCTTTCTTT
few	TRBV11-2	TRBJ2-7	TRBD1	CASSLVGQAPQQYF	TGTGCCAGCAGCCTGGTGGGACAGGCGCCGCAGCAGTACTTC
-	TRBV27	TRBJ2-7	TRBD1	CASSLRTGPHEQYF	TGTGCCAGCAGTTTAAGGACAGGGCCCCACGAGCAGTACTTC
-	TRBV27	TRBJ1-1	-	CASSLGPRVNTEAFF	TGTGCCAGCAGTTTAGGTCCCAGGGTGAACACTGAAGCTTTCTTT
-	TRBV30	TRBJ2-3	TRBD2	CAWSASRTSGGLRDTQYF	TGTGCCTGGAGTGCTTCGAGGACTAGCGGGGGCCTCAGGGATACGCAGTATTTT
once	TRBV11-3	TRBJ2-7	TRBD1	CASSPTGGSYEQYF	TGTGCCAGCAGCCCGACAGGGGGCTCCTACGAGCAGTACTTC
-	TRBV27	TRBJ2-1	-	CASSLVGSRGANEQFF	TGTGCCAGCAGTTTAGTGGGAAGCAGGGGTGCCAATGAGCAGTTCTTC
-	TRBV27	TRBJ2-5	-	CASSFRGTDYETQYF	TGTGCCAGCAGTTTCCGGGGGACGGATTACGAGACCCAGTACTTC
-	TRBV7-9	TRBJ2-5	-	CASSLSPSVETQYF	TGTGCCAGCAGCTTATCCCCTAGCGTCGAGACCCAGTACTTC
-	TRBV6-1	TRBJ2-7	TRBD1	CASKQGPQEQYF	TGTGCCAGCAAACAGGGGCCGCAAGAGCAGTACTTC
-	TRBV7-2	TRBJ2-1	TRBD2	CASSHQSGGGNNEQFF	TGTGCCAGCAGCCACCAAAGCGGGGGGGGTAACAATGAGCAGTTCTTC
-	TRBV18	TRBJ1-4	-	CASSPPGATNEKLFF	TGTGCCAGCTCACCCCCAGGGGCCACTAATGAAAAACTGTTTTTT
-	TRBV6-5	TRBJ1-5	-	CASRSGRNQPQHF	TGTGCCAGCAGGTCAGGGCGCAATCAGCCCCAGCATTTT
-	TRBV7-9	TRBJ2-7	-	CASSGPGSSYEQYF	TGTGCCAGCAGCGGCCCCGGGAGCTCCTACGAGCAGTACTTC
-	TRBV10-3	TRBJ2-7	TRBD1	CAIRGQGGSYEQYF	TGTGCCATCAGGGGACAGGGGGGCTCCTACGAGCAGTACTTC
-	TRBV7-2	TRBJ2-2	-	CASSLRSNTGELFF	TGTGCCAGCAGCTTGAGGAGCAACACCGGGGAGCTGTTTTTT
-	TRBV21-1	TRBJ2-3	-	CASSKVLAEPKDTQYF	TGTGCCAGCAGCAAAGTACTAGCGGAGCCGAAGGATACGCAGTATTTT
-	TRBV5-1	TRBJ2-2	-	CASSLGAGIGELFF	TGCGCCAGCAGCTTGGGGGCAGGGATCGGGGAGCTGTTTTTT
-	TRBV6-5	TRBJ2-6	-	CASTRTVPEANVLTF	TGTGCCAGCACCCGTACTGTGCCCGAGGCCAACGTCCTGACTTTC
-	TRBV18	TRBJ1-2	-	CASSPQDTGGYGYTF	TGTGCCAGCTCACCACAGGACACCGGTGGCTATGGCTACACCTTC
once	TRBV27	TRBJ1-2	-	CASKTSGSGYTF	TGTGCCAGCAAGACCTCAGGAAGCGGCTACACCTTC
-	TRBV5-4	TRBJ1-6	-	CASSLEGGSSYNSPLHF	TGTGCCAGCAGCTTGGAAGGTGGGAGCTCCTATAATTCACCCCTCCACTTT
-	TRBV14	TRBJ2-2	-	CASSQDFRDIDGELFF	TGTGCCAGCAGCCAAGATTTTCGGGATATCGACGGGGAGCTGTTTTTT
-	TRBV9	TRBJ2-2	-	CASSVGPSNTGELFF	TGTGCCAGCAGCGTGGGCCCATCGAACACCGGGGAGCTGTTTTTT
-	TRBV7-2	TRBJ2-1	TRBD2	CASSLESGGAWNEQFF	TGTGCCAGCAGCTTAGAGTCCGGGGGGGCTTGGAATGAGCAGTTCTTC
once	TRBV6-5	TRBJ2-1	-	CASSYTGVNEQFF	TGTGCCAGCAGTTACACCGGGGTGAATGAGCAGTTCTTC
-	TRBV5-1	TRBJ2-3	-	CASSFLETDTQYF	TGCGCCAGCAGCTTTCTAGAGACAGATACGCAGTATTTT
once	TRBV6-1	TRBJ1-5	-	CASSDSFSNQPQHF	TGTGCCAGCAGTGATTCATTTAGCAATCAGCCCCAGCATTTT
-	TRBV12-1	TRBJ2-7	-	CASSLPSYRDRGLLSYEQYF	TGTGCCAGCAGCTTGCCATCTTACCGGGACAGGGGGCTACTCTCCTACGAGCAGTACTTC
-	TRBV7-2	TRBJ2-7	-	CASSSHNSYEQYF	TGTGCCAGCAGCTCCCACAATTCTTACGAGCAGTACTTC
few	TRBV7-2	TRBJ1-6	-	CASSLARADTNSPLHF	TGTGCCAGCAGCTTAGCCAGGGCGGATACTAATTCACCCCTCCACTTT
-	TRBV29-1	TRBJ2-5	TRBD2	CSVRAGGGRGETQYF	TGCAGCGTGAGGGCTGGCGGGGGGCGGGGAGAGACCCAGTACTTC
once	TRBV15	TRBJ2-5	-	CATSFGLQETQYF	TGTGCCACCAGCTTTGGACTGCAAGAGACCCAGTACTTC
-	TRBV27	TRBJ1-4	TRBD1	CASSRGQGGFELFF	TGTGCCAGCAGTAGGGGACAGGGGGGTTTCGAACTGTTTTTT
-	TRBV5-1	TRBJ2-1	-	CASSLVAGSNEQFF	TGCGCCAGCAGCTTGGTCGCAGGGTCCAATGAGCAGTTCTTC
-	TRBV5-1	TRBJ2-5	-	CASSLRLAETQYF	TGCGCCAGCAGCTTGAGGCTAGCGGAGACCCAGTACTTC
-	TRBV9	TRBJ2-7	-	CASSVGDGDEQYF	TGTGCCAGCAGCGTAGGCGACGGGGACGAGCAGTACTTC
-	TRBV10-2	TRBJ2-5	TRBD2	CASSELAGTQETQYF	TGCGCCAGCAGTGAACTAGCGGGGACACAAGAGACCCAGTACTTC
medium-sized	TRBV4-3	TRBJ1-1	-	CASSQATAAYTEAFF	TGCGCCAGCAGCCAAGCGACAGCCGCTTACACTGAAGCTTTCTTT